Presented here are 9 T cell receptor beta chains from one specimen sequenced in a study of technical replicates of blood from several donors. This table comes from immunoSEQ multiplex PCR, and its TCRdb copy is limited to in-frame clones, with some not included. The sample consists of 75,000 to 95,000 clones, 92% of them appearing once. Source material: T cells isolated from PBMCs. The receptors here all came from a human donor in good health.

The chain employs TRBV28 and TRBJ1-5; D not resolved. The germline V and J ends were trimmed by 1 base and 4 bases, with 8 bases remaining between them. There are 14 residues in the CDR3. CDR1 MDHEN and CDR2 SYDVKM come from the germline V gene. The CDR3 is CASSLLRENQPQHF. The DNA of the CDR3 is TGTGCCAGCAGTTTATTACGGGAAAATCAGCCCCAGCATTTT. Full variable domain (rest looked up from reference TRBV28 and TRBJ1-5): DVKVTQSSRYLVKRTGEKVFLECVQDMDHENMFWYRQDPGLGLRLIYFSYDVKMKEKGDIPEGYSVSREKKERFSLILESASTNQTSMYLCASSLLRENQPQHFGDGTRLSIL.

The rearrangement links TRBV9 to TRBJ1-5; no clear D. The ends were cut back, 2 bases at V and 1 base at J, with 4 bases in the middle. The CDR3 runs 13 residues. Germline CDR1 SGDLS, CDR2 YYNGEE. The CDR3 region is CASSVGSNQPQHF. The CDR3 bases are TGTGCCAGCAGCGTCGGGAGCAATCAGCCCCAGCATTTT.

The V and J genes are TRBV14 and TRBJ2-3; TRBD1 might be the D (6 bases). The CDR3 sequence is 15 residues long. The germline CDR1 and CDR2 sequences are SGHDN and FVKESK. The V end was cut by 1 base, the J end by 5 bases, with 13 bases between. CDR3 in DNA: TGTGCCAGCAGCCAAGTAGCAGGGGTTGGAGATACGCAGTATTTT. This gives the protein CASSQVAGVGDTQYF.

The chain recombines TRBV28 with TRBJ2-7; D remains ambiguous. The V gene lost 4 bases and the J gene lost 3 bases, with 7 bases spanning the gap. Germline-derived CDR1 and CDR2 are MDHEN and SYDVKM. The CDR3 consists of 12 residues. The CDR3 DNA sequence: TGTGCCAGCAGTTCCCAGTTCTACGAGCAGTACTTC. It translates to CASSSQFYEQYF.

The CDR3 here is CASSARYEQYF. CDR3 sequence (DNA): TGCGCCAGCAGTGCTCGGTACGAGCAGTACTTC. V gene TRBV10-1 combines with J gene TRBJ2-7, with D uncertain. There are 11 residues in the CDR3. V shed 4 bases and J shed 4 bases, with 5 bases lying between them. Per the germline V gene, CDR1 is WNHNN and CDR2 is SYGVQD (reference sequence).

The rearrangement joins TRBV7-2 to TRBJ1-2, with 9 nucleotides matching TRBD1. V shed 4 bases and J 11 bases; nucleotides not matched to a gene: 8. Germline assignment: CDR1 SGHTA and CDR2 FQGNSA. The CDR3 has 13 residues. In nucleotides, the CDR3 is TGTGCCAGCAGCTCAACCTCCGGGACAGGGTACACCTTC. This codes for CASSSTSGTGYTF. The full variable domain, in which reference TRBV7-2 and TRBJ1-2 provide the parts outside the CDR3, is GAGVSQSPSNKVTEKGKDVELRCDPISGHTALYWYRQSLGQGLEFLIYFQGNSAPDKSGLPSDRFSAERTGGSVSTLTIQRTQQEDSAVYLCASSSTSGTGYTFGSGTRLTVV.

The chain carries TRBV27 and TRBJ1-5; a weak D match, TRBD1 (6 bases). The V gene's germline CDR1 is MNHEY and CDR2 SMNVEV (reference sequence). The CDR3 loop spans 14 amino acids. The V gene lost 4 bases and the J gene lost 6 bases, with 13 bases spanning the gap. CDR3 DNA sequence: TGTGCCAGCAGTTCTCCGGGACAATCTCAGCCCCAGCATTTT. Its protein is CASSSPGQSQPQHF.

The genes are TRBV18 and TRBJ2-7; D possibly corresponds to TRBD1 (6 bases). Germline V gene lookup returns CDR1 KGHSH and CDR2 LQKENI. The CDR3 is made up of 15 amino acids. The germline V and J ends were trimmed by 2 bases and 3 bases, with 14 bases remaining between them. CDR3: CASSPGGQPNYEQYF. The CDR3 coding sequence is TGTGCCAGCTCACCAGGTGGACAGCCAAACTACGAGCAGTACTTC. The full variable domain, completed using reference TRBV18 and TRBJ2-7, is NAGVMQNPRHLVRRRGQEARLRCSPMKGHSHVYWYRQLPEEGLKFMVYLQKENIIDESGMPKERFSAEFPKEGPSILRIQQVVRGDSAAYFCASSPGGQPNYEQYFGPGTRLTVT.

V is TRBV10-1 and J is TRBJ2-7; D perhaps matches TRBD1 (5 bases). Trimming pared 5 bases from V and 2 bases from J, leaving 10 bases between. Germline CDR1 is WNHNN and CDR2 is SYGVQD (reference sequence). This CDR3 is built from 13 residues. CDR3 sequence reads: CASSLTGTYEQYF. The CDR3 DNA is TGCGCCAGCAGTCTCACAGGAACCTACGAGCAGTACTTC.